This is a list of T cell receptor beta chains from one sample in a study of T cells after yellow fever vaccination. TCRdb recomputed calls from the 5' RACE reads with MiXCR, one row per CDR3 protein. The data show fewer than 400,000 distinct CDR3 sequences, under 7.5% seen once. The sequences come from PBMCs, collected 5 days after the yellow fever booster vaccination. These receptor sequences come from a man aged 30 to 45 who received the YFV17D yellow fever vaccine. CDR3s include the opening cysteine and the closing phenylalanine or tryptophan. Each record gives: D gene, V gene, J gene, clone size, CDR3 DNA, CDR3 protein. The D gene is left open where the match is weak. Only part of the rows carry a size: once, few, many, or a class if the clone is expanded.

NA	TRBV3-1	TRBJ2-7	NA	TGTGCCAGCAGCCAACAGAAGACAGGACTAAGGGAGCAGTACTTC	CASSQQKTGLREQYF
NA	TRBV20-1	TRBJ2-1	few	TGCAGTGCTAGCCGGAGATACAATGAGCAGTTCTTC	CSASRRYNEQFF
TRBD2	TRBV3-1	TRBJ2-1	few	TGTGCCAGCAGCCATGCGGGACTAGCGGTCCGAGGGAGTGAGCAGTTCTTC	CASSHAGLAVRGSEQFF
NA	TRBV14	TRBJ2-6	few	TGTGCCAGCAGCCAAGGGGCCAACGTCCTGACTTTC	CASSQGANVLTF
TRBD2	TRBV20-1	TRBJ2-3	NA	TGCAGTGCGTATCAGACTAGCGGGAGCACAGATACGCAGTATTTT	CSAYQTSGSTDTQYF
TRBD2	TRBV5-4	TRBJ2-7	NA	TGTGCCAGCAGCGAGCCCGGGTACAGCGGGGCCGGCGAGCAGTACTTC	CASSEPGYSGAGEQYF
NA	TRBV9	TRBJ2-7	few	TGTGCCAGCAGCGTAGGTCCAGGGTCCCCCTACGAGCAGTACTTC	CASSVGPGSPYEQYF
NA	TRBV9	TRBJ1-2	NA	TGTGCCAGCAGCTCAAGAGGGGAATATGGCTACACCTTC	CASSSRGEYGYTF
NA	TRBV24-1	TRBJ2-1	NA	TGTGCCACCAGTGGTCGCAGGGATGATGAGCAGTTCTTC	CATSGRRDDEQFF
NA	TRBV28	TRBJ2-5	NA	TGTGCCAGCAGTTTTATTAGGGAGAACCAAGAGACCCAGTACTTC	CASSFIRENQETQYF
NA	TRBV7-2	TRBJ2-2	few	TGTGCCAGCACTGAGGGGTCGGCGGTAACCGGGGAGCTGTTTTTT	CASTEGSAVTGELFF
NA	TRBV20-1	TRBJ2-5	many	TGCAGTACGTACCGACAAGACGAGACCCAGTACTTC	CSTYRQDETQYF
TRBD2	TRBV7-2	TRBJ2-2	NA	TGTGCCAGCAGCGGAAGACTAGCGGGAGCCGGGGAGCTGTTTTTT	CASSGRLAGAGELFF
TRBD1	TRBV20-1	TRBJ2-6	NA	TGCAGTGCTGGGGGGACAGGCTCTGGGGCCAACGTCCTGACTTTC	CSAGGTGSGANVLTF
TRBD1	TRBV4-1	TRBJ1-2	many	TGCGCCAGCAGCCAGACGATGGCTTCCCGGACAGGGGTATCTGGCTACACCTTC	CASSQTMASRTGVSGYTF
NA	TRBV11-1	TRBJ2-6	NA	TGTGCCAGCAGCTCGCTGGGCAGGGGACGCTCTGGGGCCAACGTCCTGACTTTC	CASSSLGRGRSGANVLTF
TRBD1	TRBV20-1	TRBJ1-2	NA	TGCAGTGCTAGGACAGGGGGTTTTGGGTATGGCTACACCTTC	CSARTGGFGYGYTF
TRBD2	TRBV20-1	TRBJ2-2	few	TGCAGTGCGAACACCGGGACTAGCAACACCGGGGAGCTGTTTTTT	CSANTGTSNTGELFF
NA	TRBV7-9	TRBJ1-1	few	TGTGCCAGCAGCTCTGCACAGGAGGCTTTCTTT	CASSSAQEAFF
TRBD1	TRBV29-1	TRBJ2-7	NA	TGCAGCGTCGCCGACAGGGGGCGCGAGCAGTACTTC	CSVADRGREQYF
TRBD2	TRBV12-3/TRBV12-4	TRBJ2-7	NA	TGTGCCAGCACCCAAGCTAGCGGGAACTACGAGCAGTACTTC	CASTQASGNYEQYF
NA	TRBV12-5	TRBJ1-1	many	TGTGCTAGTGGTTCGGGGGGGAACACTGAAGCTTTCTTT	CASGSGGNTEAFF
NA	TRBV11-2	TRBJ1-5	many	TGTGCCAGCAGCTCTCCCAATCAGCCCCAGCATTTT	CASSSPNQPQHF
TRBD2	TRBV29-1	TRBJ2-1	NA	TGCAGCGTTGAAGGCTGGCCTAGCGGGGTCTACAATGAGCAGTTCTTC	CSVEGWPSGVYNEQFF
TRBD1	TRBV29-1	TRBJ1-2	few	TGCAGCGTTTACGGGGACAGGGATGGCTACACCTTC	CSVYGDRDGYTF
NA	TRBV28	TRBJ2-1	NA	TGTGCCAGCAGTCATAAGGCCCGACTTCGCTACAATGAGCAGTTCTTC	CASSHKARLRYNEQFF
TRBD1	TRBV10-3	TRBJ2-7	NA	TGTGCCATCAGGTCGGGACAGGGGGTCCAAGAGCAGTACTTC	CAIRSGQGVQEQYF
TRBD2	TRBV20-1	TRBJ2-3	few	TGCAGTGCTAGATATACTAGCGGGAGAATAACAGATACGCAGTATTTT	CSARYTSGRITDTQYF
TRBD1	TRBV29-1	TRBJ1-2	many	TGCAGCGCCTGGGATCCGGGACAGACTATCTATGGCTACACCTTC	CSAWDPGQTIYGYTF
TRBD2	TRBV29-1	TRBJ2-7	NA	TGCAGCGTTGTTTGGACTAGCGGGACGAGTGAGCAGTACTTC	CSVVWTSGTSEQYF
NA	TRBV20-1	TRBJ2-5	few	TGCAGTGCTAGCCTGGTTAGGGGCGGGAAAGAGACCCAGTACTTC	CSASLVRGGKETQYF